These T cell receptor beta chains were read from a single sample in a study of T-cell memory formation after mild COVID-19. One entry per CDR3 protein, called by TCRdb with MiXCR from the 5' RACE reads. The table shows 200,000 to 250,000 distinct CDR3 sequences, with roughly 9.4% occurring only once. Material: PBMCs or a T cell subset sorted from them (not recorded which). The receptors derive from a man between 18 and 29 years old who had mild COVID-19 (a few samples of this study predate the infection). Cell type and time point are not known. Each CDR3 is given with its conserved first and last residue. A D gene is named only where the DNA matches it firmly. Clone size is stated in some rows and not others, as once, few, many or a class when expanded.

cdr3_nt: TGTGCCATCAGTGACCCGACAGCTACCCTAATTCCCAATTCGGCCCTCCACTTT; cdr3_aa: CAISDPTATLIPNSALHF; v_call: TRBV10-3; j_call: TRBJ1-6; d_call: .; clone_size: many
cdr3_nt: TGTGCCAGCAGATGGGACAGGGGGAATACGCAGTATTTT; cdr3_aa: CASRWDRGNTQYF; v_call: TRBV6-5; j_call: TRBJ2-3; d_call: TRBD1; clone_size: few
cdr3_nt: TGTGCCAGCCGAAGAGACAGGTCTAGCACTGAAGCTTTCTTT; cdr3_aa: CASRRDRSSTEAFF; v_call: TRBV7-2; j_call: TRBJ1-1; d_call: .; clone_size: few
cdr3_nt: TGTGCCAGCAGCCTAACTAGCGGGGGGGACAACTTC; cdr3_aa: CASSLTSGGDNF; v_call: TRBV6-6; j_call: TRBJ2-7; d_call: TRBD2; clone_size: .
cdr3_nt: TGTGCCAGCGGACAGGGGGCAGAGACCCAGTACTTC; cdr3_aa: CASGQGAETQYF; v_call: TRBV7-9; j_call: TRBJ2-5; d_call: TRBD1; clone_size: few
cdr3_nt: TGTGCCAGCAGCCTACAGGGGAAGACTGAAGCTTTCTTT; cdr3_aa: CASSLQGKTEAFF; v_call: TRBV3-1; j_call: TRBJ1-1; d_call: TRBD1; clone_size: few
cdr3_nt: TGTGCCAGCAGTTCACTAGGGTCGTTTCGCCAGCCCCAGCATTTT; cdr3_aa: CASSSLGSFRQPQHF; v_call: TRBV28; j_call: TRBJ1-5; d_call: .; clone_size: few
cdr3_nt: TGCAGCGTTGAGATAGCGGGAGGGCCTATCGAGCAGTACTTC; cdr3_aa: CSVEIAGGPIEQYF; v_call: TRBV29-1; j_call: TRBJ2-7; d_call: TRBD2; clone_size: .
cdr3_nt: TGCGCCAGCAGCCGGAATGAGAACACCGGGGAGCTGTTTTTT; cdr3_aa: CASSRNENTGELFF; v_call: TRBV5-1; j_call: TRBJ2-2; d_call: .; clone_size: .
cdr3_nt: TGTGCCTGGGGACTCGCAGGTCTAGGAGCTTTCTTT; cdr3_aa: CAWGLAGLGAFF; v_call: TRBV30; j_call: TRBJ1-1; d_call: .; clone_size: .
cdr3_nt: TGTGCCAGCAGATCCCGGGACAGCTCTGGAAACACCATATATTTT; cdr3_aa: CASRSRDSSGNTIYF; v_call: TRBV6-5; j_call: TRBJ1-3; d_call: TRBD1; clone_size: few
cdr3_nt: TGTGCCATCATGGGGGGCATGGACTATGGCTACACCTTC; cdr3_aa: CAIMGGMDYGYTF; v_call: TRBV10-3; j_call: TRBJ1-2; d_call: .; clone_size: few